This TCR beta chain was observed in a study of blood T cell repertoires in COVID-19. In the study overall: From the United States, Italy and Spain came samples of acute and convalescent COVID-19. T cells, B-cell-depleted T cells, or PBMCs provided the cDNA or gDNA that served as material.

Per the study methods: Reference gene primer amplification gave nucleated cell count estimates. Here immunoSEQ multiplex PCR was the method, and the copy in TCRdb shows in-frame clones only, minus some. The V and J calls and clone size are taken from that table; D and trimming were inferred from the DNA. The sample shows around 300,000 clones, 88% of them seen only once. The study assigned cohorts using participant-reported clinical history. CDR3 length: 16 residues. The germline gives CDR1 SGHAT, CDR2 FQNNGV. After removal of 0 bases from V and 3 bases from J, the junction contained 8 bases not matched to a gene.

V usage is TRBV11-2 and J usage is TRBJ2-7; TRBD2 matches at 7 bases. The sequenced sample consisted of PBMCs or T cells enriched from blood (not recorded which). This clonotype was obtained from a woman aged 25 to 39 who had recovered from COVID-19. The CDR3, as DNA: TGTGCCAGCAGCTTAGATTGGGAGGGATCGCGCTACGAGCAGTACTTC. It encodes CASSLDWEGSRYEQYF.